This T cell receptor (beta chain) comes out of a study of T cells after somatic rescue of genetic block. Germline V gene sequence: CDR1 MNHEY, CDR2 SVGAGI. Trimming removed 2 bases at V and 12 bases at J, with 13 bases between. This CDR3 comprises 13 residues. Produced via immunoSEQ multiplex PCR; TCRdb's table is partial and in-frame only. The data contain about 68,000 clones, 85% to 95% of them seen just once; the ten biggest clones take up approximately 2.9%. This rearrangement joins TRBV6-5 to TRBJ1-4, with D possibly TRBD1 on 6 matching bases. The sequence derives from a man aged 35 to 55. Sequencing was done on a sample of peripheral blood mononuclear cells (PBMCs). The CDR3 bases are TGTGCCAGCAGTTACGGACGGCGGACAGAACTGTTTTTT. Its protein is CASSYGRRTELFF.